This section outlines one TCR beta chain sequence together with its context. What it binds is unknown. Every TCR beta cDNA library bore unique molecular identifiers. Input amounts of roughly 0.85 to 10 million T cells were used. These gave roughly 0.5 million cDNA molecules, so each molecule approximated one T cell. In TCRdb, the PCR reads were re-called with MiXCR into one record per CDR3 protein. Found here are about 500,000 distinct CDR3 sequences, under 55% of them singletons; the top ten hold over 10%. These data are taken from a study of post-analysis software for immune sequencing data. Study-level information: Relapsing-remitting, secondary progressive and progressive-relapsing multiple sclerosis were all included among the disease courses. Study-level findings and limits: Versus controls, multiple sclerosis patients showed significantly lower diversity (normalized Chao1). Strong co-clustering by F measure linked samples that shared a preparation batch.

Sequencing input: blood. This TCR was recovered from a girl between 10 and 17 years old with multiple sclerosis.

In nucleotides, the CDR3 is TGTGCCTGGACTTCGGGGGCCGGGGCCAACGTCCTGACTTTC. It is translated as CAWTSGAGANVLTF. The V call is TRBV30, the J call TRBJ2-6, with D perhaps matching TRBD1 or TRBD2 (6 bases each). The ends were cut back, 4 bases at V and 4 bases at J, with 11 bases in the middle. This CDR3 comprises 14 residues. The V gene's germline CDR1 is GTSNPN and CDR2 SVGIG (reference sequence).